This entry describes one TCR beta chain. Its antigen remains unknown. General study results and limits: Tumor Treg TCRs overlapped most with tumor naive CD4+ cells. The TCR gene usage of tumor memory CD4+ T cells clustered together with blood and lymph node memory CD4+ cells and with lymph node naive CD4+ cells. Larger-cohort validation covered only one TCR beta V-J rearrangement.

The length of the CDR3 is 16 residues. Germline CDR1 is LGHNA and CDR2 is YNFKEQ. The V and J ends lost 0 bases and 0 bases respectively, with 9 bases between them. Semi-nested PCR with Nested Universal Primer A followed constant-region reverse priming of full-length variable regions. TCRdb re-called the 5' RACE reads with MiXCR, one entry per CDR3 protein. This sample has fewer than 55,000 distinct CDR3 sequences, with roughly 22% found just once. The sorted Tregs were CD4+CD25+CD127-/low cells. This sequence originates from a female donor with breast cancer. The V call is TRBV4-2, the J call TRBJ2-4; D perhaps matches TRBD1 (7 bases). The source material was Tregs sorted from a lymph node. The CDR3: CASSQDRGVAKNIQYF. The CDR3 DNA reads TGTGCCAGCAGCCAAGACAGGGGGGTAGCCAAAAACATTCAGTACTTC.